A single T cell receptor beta chain is shown here with its context. Antigen: not known. The CDR3 extends over 14 amino acids. V lost 3 bases and J lost 0, with 7 bases in between. Germline loops: CDR1 PRHDT, CDR2 FYEKMQ (reference sequence). This entry is derived from a study of graft-versus-host responses after intestinal transplantation. Study as a whole: Multivisceral, liver-intestinal, or isolated intestinal grafts went to recipients. Tacrolimus and steroids were given for roughly 3 years to all recipients after anti-thymocyte globulin induction.

Lymphocytes from graft epithelium and lamina propria were isolated. Study outcomes and limitations: GvH clones detected in recipient marrow included some appearing first in ileum or blood. HvG clone declines early post-transplant were associated with peak circulating GvH levels.

The table came from immunoSEQ multiplex PCR; TCRdb's copy has only in-frame clones and leaves some out. Here the sample spans 50,000 to 75,000 clones, roughly nine tenths being singletons. Sample: ileum tissue, taken more than 350 days after transplant. This receptor was taken from a human patient who received an intestinal transplant, so some T cells may come from the graft donor. The V and J genes are TRBV13 and TRBJ2-3, with unresolved D. Here the CDR3 reads CASSLKSSTDTQYF. The CDR3 nucleotides are TGTGCCAGCAGCTTGAAGTCTAGCACAGATACGCAGTATTTT.